The present T cell receptor beta chain was sequenced within a study of PD-L1 blockade in urothelial cancer. Generated by immunoSEQ multiplex PCR, the TCRdb table keeps only in-frame clones and is missing some. The sample shows over 65,000 clones, around 80% of them seen only once. The CDR3 is 14 residues long. Germline CDR1 is SGHRS and CDR2 is YFSETQ. Trimming took 5 bases from V and 4 from J; bases not matched to a gene: 7. The sample was PBMCs, taken around atezolizumab (anti-PD-L1) treatment. The receptor was isolated from a man between 65 and 85 years old with urothelial cancer. The rearrangement uses TRBV5-1 and TRBJ2-7; 9 nucleotides agree with TRBD1. In nucleotides, the CDR3 is TGCGCCAGCAGTTTACCGGGACAGGGATACGAGCAGTACTTC. Translating it yields CASSLPGQGYEQYF.